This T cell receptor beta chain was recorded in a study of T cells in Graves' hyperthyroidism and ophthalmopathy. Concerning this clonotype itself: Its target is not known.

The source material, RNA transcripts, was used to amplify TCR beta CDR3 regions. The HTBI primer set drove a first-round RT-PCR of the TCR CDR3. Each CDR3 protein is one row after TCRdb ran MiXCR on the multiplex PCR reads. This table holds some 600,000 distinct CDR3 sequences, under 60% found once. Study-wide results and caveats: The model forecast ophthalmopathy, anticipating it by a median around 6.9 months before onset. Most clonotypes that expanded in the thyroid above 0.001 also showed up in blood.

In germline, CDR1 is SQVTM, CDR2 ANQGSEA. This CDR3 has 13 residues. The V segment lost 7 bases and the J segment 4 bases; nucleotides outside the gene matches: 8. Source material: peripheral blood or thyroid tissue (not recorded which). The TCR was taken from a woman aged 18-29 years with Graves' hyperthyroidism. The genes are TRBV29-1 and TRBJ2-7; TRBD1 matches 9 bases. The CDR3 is CSARQGGPYEQYF. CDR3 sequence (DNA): TGCAGCGCTAGACAGGGGGGGCCTTACGAGCAGTACTTC.